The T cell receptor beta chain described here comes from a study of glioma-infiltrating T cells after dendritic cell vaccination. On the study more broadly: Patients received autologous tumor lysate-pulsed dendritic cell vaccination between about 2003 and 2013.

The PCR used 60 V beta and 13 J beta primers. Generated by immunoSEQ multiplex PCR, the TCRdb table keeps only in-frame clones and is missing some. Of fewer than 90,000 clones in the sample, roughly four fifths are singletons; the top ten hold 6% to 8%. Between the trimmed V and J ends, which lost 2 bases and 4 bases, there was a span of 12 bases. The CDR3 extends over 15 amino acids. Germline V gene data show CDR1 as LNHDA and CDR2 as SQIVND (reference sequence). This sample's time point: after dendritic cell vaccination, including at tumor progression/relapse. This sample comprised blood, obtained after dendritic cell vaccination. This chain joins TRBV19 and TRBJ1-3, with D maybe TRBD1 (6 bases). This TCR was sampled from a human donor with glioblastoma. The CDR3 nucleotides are TGTGCCAGTAGTATATCAGGGGTATACGGAAACACCATATATTTT. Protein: CASSISGVYGNTIYF.